Below, one T cell receptor beta chain is given with its context. Its antigen target is currently unknown. No base qualities exist here, and no much larger clone lies one base off it. The CDR3 sequence holds 17 residues, the cysteine and phenylalanine included. This entry keeps only the CDR3 DNA: 51 bases, framed from base 1. Trimming removed 10 bases from V and 0 bases from J, leaving 24 bases between the germline ends. This sample's treatment or condition label indicates: in vitro stimulation with specific CMV peptide epitopes to enrich CMV-specific T cells. Instrument on record: Illumina HiSeq 1500. The public reads were reprocessed in TCRdb via fastp at Q25 and MiXCR, keeping in-frame beta chains. Each entry merges the rows of one CDR3 protein and shows their most common DNA and genes. The sample table holds approximately 1,000,000 distinct CDR3 sequences, of which 25% to 40% were seen once. The top ten constitute around an eighth of the sample.

The sample belongs to a study of T cell repertoires in cytomegalovirus infection (dated by TCRdb to the late 2010s). Regarding the research as a whole: The peptide stimulations were aimed at well-studied HLA-B-restricted epitopes as well as recently identified HLA-C-restricted CMV epitopes, whose presentation resists viral immunomodulation. Donor HLA type was relevant to the analysis, as public TCR beta signatures indicated carriage of CMV infection together with the matching HLA type.

Broad study findings and their caveats: In the ex vivo response, HLA-C-restricted CMV-specific TCR beta clonotypes were dominant, and in two of eight donors the single most frequent clonotype came from this HLA-C-restricted group. In both this cohort and an independent cohort of 350 or so donors, the cumulative frequency of public TCR beta family members distinguished carriers of CMV infection plus the relevant HLA type.

This clonotype originated in a human donor in good health (CMV status not recorded). Some clones in this sample may be carry-over from other donors' samples. The chain links TRBV12-3 or TRBV12-4 with TRBJ1-2; the D gene cannot be resolved reliably. The sample in question was cultured CD8+ T cells from PBMCs, obtained from culture after CMV antigen stimulation. The DNA is TGTGCCAACACCACACGTTTGGCCGGTAATGCTAACTATGGCTACACCTTC. It translates to CANTTRLAGNANYGYTF.